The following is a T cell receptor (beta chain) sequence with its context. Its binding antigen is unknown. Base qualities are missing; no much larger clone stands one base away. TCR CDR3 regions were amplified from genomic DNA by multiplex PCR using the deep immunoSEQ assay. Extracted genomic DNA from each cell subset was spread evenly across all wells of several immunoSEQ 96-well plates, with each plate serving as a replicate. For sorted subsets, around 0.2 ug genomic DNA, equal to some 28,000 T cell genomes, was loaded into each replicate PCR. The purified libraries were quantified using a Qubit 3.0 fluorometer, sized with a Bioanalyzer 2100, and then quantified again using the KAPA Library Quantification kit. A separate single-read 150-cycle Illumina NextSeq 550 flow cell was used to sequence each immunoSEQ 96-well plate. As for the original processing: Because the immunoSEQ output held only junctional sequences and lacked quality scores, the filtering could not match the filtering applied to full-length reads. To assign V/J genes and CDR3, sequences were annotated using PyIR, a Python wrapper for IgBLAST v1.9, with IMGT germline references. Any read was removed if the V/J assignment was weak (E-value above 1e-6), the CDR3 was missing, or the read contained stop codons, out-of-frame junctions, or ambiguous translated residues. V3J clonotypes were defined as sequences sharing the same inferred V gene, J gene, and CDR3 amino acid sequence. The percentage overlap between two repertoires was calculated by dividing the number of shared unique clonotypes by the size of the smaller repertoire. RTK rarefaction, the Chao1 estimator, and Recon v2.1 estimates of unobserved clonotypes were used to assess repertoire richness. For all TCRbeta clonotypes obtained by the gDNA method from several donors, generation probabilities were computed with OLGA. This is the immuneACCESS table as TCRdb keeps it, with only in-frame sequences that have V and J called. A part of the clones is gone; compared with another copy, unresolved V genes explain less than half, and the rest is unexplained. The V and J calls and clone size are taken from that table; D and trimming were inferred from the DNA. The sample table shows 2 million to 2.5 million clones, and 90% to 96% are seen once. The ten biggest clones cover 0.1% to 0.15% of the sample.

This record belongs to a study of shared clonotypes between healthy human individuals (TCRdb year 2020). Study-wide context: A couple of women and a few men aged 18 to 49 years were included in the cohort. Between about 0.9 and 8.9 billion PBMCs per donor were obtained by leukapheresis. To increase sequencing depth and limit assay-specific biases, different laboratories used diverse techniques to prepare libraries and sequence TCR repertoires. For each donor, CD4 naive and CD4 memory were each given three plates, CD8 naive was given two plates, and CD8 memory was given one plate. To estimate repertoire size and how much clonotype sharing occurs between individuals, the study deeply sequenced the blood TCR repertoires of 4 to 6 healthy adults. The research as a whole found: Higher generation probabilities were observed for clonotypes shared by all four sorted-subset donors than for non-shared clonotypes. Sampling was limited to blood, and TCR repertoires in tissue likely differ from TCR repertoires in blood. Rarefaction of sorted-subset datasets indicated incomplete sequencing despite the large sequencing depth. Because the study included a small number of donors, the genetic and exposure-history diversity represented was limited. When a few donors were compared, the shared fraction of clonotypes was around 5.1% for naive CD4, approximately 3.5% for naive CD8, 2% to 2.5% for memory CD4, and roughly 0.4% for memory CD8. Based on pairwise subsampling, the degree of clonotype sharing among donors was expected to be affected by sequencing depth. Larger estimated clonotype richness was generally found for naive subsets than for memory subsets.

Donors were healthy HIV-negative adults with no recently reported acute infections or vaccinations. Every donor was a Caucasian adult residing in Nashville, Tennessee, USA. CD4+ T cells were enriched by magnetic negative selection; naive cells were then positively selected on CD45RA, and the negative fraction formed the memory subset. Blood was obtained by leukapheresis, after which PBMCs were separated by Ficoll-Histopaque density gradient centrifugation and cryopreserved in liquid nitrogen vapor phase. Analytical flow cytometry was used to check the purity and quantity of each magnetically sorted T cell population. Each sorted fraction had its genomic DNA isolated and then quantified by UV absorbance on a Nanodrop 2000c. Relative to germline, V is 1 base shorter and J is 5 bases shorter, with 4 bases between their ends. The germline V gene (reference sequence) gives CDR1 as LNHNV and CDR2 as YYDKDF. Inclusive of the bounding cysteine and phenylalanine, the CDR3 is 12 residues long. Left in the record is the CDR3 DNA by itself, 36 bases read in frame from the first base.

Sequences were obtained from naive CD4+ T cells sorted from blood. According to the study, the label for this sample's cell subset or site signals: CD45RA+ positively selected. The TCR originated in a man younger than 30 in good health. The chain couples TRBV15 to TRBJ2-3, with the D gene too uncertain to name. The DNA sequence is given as TGTGCCACCAGCAGAGTGGTAGATACGCAGTATTTT. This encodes CATSRVVDTQYF.